A single sample is the source of the 30 T cell receptor beta chains below, sequenced in a study of T-cell reconstitution after alpha-beta-depleted transplantation in children. Unique molecular identifiers featured in how the TCRbeta library was prepared. One entry per CDR3 protein results from TCRdb running MiXCR on the PCR reads. The sample includes about 580,000 distinct CDR3 sequences, about 21% of them seen just once. The sequenced sample was PBMCs, mostly from graft donor cells, obtained 360 days after TCRalphabeta/CD19-depleted stem cell transplant. These receptors all stem from a boy under two years old who had a stem cell transplant for acute myeloid leukemia, so the T cells may come from the graft donor.

This clonotype was seen a handful of times. V gene TRBV20-1 combines with J gene TRBJ1-1, with 10 positions matching TRBD1. Germline assignment: CDR1 DFQATT and CDR2 SNEGSKA (reference sequence). V was pared by 1 base and J by 8 bases, with 4 bases of the junction left unmatched. The CDR3 is made up of 13 amino acids. CDR3 nucleotide sequence: TGCAGTGCTAGAGGACAGGGGGCGTCAGAAGCTTTCTTT. It specifies CSARGQGASEAFF.

This clonotype was counted many times. The genes are TRBV7-9 and TRBJ2-1, with 10 bases that match TRBD1. The ends lost 7 bases at V and 8 bases at J; junction bases unmatched: 11. This CDR3 has 15 residues. CDR1 is SEHNR, CDR2 FQNEAQ, per germline (reference sequence). DNA of the CDR3: TGTGCCAGCATCACCGGGACAGGGGTTGGGGATGAGCAGTTCTTC. It yields the protein CASITGTGVGDEQFF.

This clonotype has ten or more counts. The V gene is TRBV7-2, the J gene TRBJ2-2; no definite D call. The length of the CDR3 is 14 residues. CDR1 SGHTA and CDR2 FQGNSA come from the germline V gene. Trimming removed 2 bases from V and 4 bases from J, with 8 bases in between. CDR3 region: CASSLTPGTGELFF. As DNA, the CDR3 is TGTGCCAGCAGCTTAACCCCAGGCACCGGGGAGCTGTTTTTT.

In its sample, this clonotype was seen a few times. The genes are TRBV20-1 and TRBJ1-5; possible D gene TRBD1, 6 bases. This CDR3 contains 14 residues. From germline, CDR1 is DFQATT and CDR2 SNEGSKA (reference sequence). The V and J ends lost 0 bases and 2 bases respectively, with 8 bases between them. DNA for the CDR3: TGCAGTGCTAGAGAACAGGGCGGCAATCAGCCCCAGCATTTT. Translated, it gives CSAREQGGNQPQHF.

The sample holds a few counts of this clonotype. The chain is built from TRBV21-1 and TRBJ2-1; the table's D call, TRBD1, has no DNA check behind it. TRBV21-1 is reported as a pseudogene. There are 17 residues in the CDR3. The CDR3 DNA is TGTGCCAGCAGCAAAGGTAGCAAAGGACAGGGCTACAATGAGCAGTTCTTC. Protein: CASSKGSKGQGYNEQFF.

This clonotype was picked up a small number of times. The V gene is TRBV5-1, the J gene TRBJ1-1, with D hard to call. The CDR3 runs to 13 residues. Germline loops: CDR1 SGHRS, CDR2 YFSETQ. Trimming shortened V by 4 bases and J by 4 bases, and 11 bases separated the two germline ends. DNA for the CDR3: TGCGCCAGCAGCCCGTCAATGGGCACTGAAGCTTTCTTT. Translation: CASSPSMGTEAFF.

The chain carries TRBV12-3 or TRBV12-4 and TRBJ2-5; 10 bases map to TRBD2. Trimming cost V 3 bases and J 2 bases; bases outside gene matches: 9. This CDR3 spans 17 amino acids. The CDR3, as DNA: TGTGCCAGCAGTTTGGGCCTAGCGGGGGAGACACAAGAGACCCAGTACTTC. It specifies CASSLGLAGETQETQYF.

This clonotype showed up just a few times. At one end the junction does not follow the germline gene, possibly because of a read error. The chain joins TRBV6-1 to TRBJ2-2, with D maybe TRBD2 (5 bases). Germline V gene lookup returns CDR1 MNHNS and CDR2 SASEGT. This CDR3 contains 15 residues. In DNA form, the CDR3 reads TGTGTCAGCAGTGATCGAGGGTTTAACACCGGGGAGCTGTTTTTT. As protein: CVSSDRGFNTGELFF.

The chain has TRBV6-1 and TRBJ2-3; 12 nucleotides align to TRBD1. The CDR3 has 16 residues. The germline gives CDR1 MNHNS, CDR2 SASEGT. V was pared by 7 bases and J by 2 bases, with 7 bases of the junction left unmatched. CDR3 nucleotides: TGTGCCAGCACAAAAGGGACAGGGGGCATCACAGATACGCAGTATTTT. Its protein product is CASTKGTGGITDTQYF.

The table lists this clonotype with a few counts. The V gene is TRBV20-1, the J gene TRBJ2-1, with 12 bases fitting TRBD1. The CDR3 is 14 residues long. CDR1 is DFQATT and CDR2 is SNEGSKA in the germline V gene (reference sequence). With V trimmed by 6 bases and J by 4 bases, 4 bases remained unmatched. DNA of the CDR3: TGCAGTGCGCCGGGACAGGGGGCATACAATGAGCAGTTCTTC. Its protein is CSAPGQGAYNEQFF.

This sequence joins TRBV5-1 and TRBJ2-5; possible D gene TRBD1, 6 bases. V lost 5 bases, J lost 3 bases, and 8 bases lay in between. Germline CDR1 SGHRS, CDR2 YFSETQ. This CDR3 has 12 amino acids. CDR3 loop: CASSKGEETQYF. The CDR3 DNA is TGCGCCAGCAGTAAGGGGGAAGAGACCCAGTACTTC.

Many counts were recorded for this clonotype. The chain recombines TRBV15 with TRBJ2-1, with a possible D match to TRBD2 (6 bases). CDR1 and CDR2 from the germline V gene are LNHNV and YYDKDF (reference sequence). V dropped 8 bases and J dropped 1 base, with 6 bases sitting between them. This CDR3 is 12 amino acids long. The CDR3 spells CATGGSYNEQFF. CDR3 in DNA: TGTGCCACCGGGGGGTCCTACAATGAGCAGTTCTTC.

The chain recombines TRBV6-5 with TRBJ2-3; the D is unclear. Per germline, CDR1 MNHEY and CDR2 SVGAGI. The CDR3 consists of 17 residues. The V gene lost 0 bases and the J gene lost 0 bases, with 13 bases spanning the gap. The CDR3, as DNA: TGTGCCAGCAGTTACTCGAGAGAGATCTCGAGCACAGATACGCAGTATTTT. This codes for CASSYSREISSTDTQYF.

The CDR3 nucleotides are TGCAGTGCCCGGGGACAGGGCAGTAGACCCCAGCATTTT. Its translation: CSARGQGSRPQHF. The chain employs TRBV20-1 and TRBJ1-5; 9 bases fit TRBD1. V gave up 6 bases and J gave up 10 bases; unmatched junction bases: 10. The CDR3 is 13 residues long. The germline V gene has CDR1 DFQATT and CDR2 SNEGSKA (reference sequence).

This clonotype has only a few counts. The J gene is TRBJ1-1, the V gene TRBV6-5, with D uncertain. The CDR3 spans 13 residues. Germline V CDR1 and CDR2: MNHEY, SVGAGI. Trimming left V 2 bases short and J 1 base short, with 5 bases between. The CDR3 here is CASSYRRNTEAFF. CDR3 in DNA: TGTGCCAGCAGTTACCGCCGGAACACTGAAGCTTTCTTT.

Only a few counts were recorded for this clonotype. This CDR3 is CASSFRDSRTGELFF. As DNA, the CDR3 is TGTGCCAGCAGCTTTAGGGACAGTAGGACCGGGGAGCTGTTTTTT. This chain connects TRBV12-3 or TRBV12-4 to TRBJ2-2; TRBD1 matches at 7 bases. The CDR3 sequence is 15 residues long. V lost 6 bases to trimming and J lost 5 bases; unmatched junction nucleotides: 9.

The chain couples TRBV9 to TRBJ2-3; 8 nucleotides agree with TRBD1. The V gene end was trimmed by 2 bases and the J gene end by 5 bases; junction bases not matched to a gene: 4. Germline V gene lookup returns CDR1 SGDLS and CDR2 YYNGEE. The CDR3 totals 14 residues. This chain's CDR3 is CASSVGQGGDTQYF. The CDR3 bases are TGTGCCAGCAGCGTTGGACAGGGAGGAGATACGCAGTATTTT.

The genes are TRBV7-6 and TRBJ2-3; D not resolved. The V gene lost 6 bases and the J gene lost 6 bases, with 10 bases spanning the gap. The CDR3 is 12 residues long. CDR1 and CDR2 from the germline V gene are SGHVS and FNYEAQ. Here the CDR3 reads CASSGEWDTQYF. CDR3 nucleotides: TGTGCCAGCAGTGGGGAATGGGATACGCAGTATTTT.

This chain uses TRBV11-2 with TRBJ2-1; 7 bases line up with TRBD2. CDR1 SGHAT and CDR2 FQNNGV come from the germline V gene. V trimming: 3 bases; J trimming: 5 bases; junction bases outside the gene matches: 13. CDR3 size: 17 residues. CDR3 nucleotide sequence: TGTGCCAGCAGCTTGTTATATGGGGGTGCGGGGGACAATGAGCAGTTCTTC. Translating gives CASSLLYGGAGDNEQFF.

The rearrangement joins TRBV25-1 to TRBJ2-7; 11 nucleotides agree with TRBD1. The germline CDR1 and CDR2 sequences are MGHDK and SYGVNS. The CDR3 consists of 14 residues. J lost 9 bases, V lost 4 bases, and 8 bases had no gene match. CDR3 sequence (DNA): TGTGCCAGCAGTGGGCCACCGGGACAGGGGGTGCAGTACTTC. Translated: CASSGPPGQGVQYF.

This clonotype appeared a single time. The rearrangement joins TRBV4-3 to TRBJ2-7; TRBD1 matches at 9 bases. The CDR3 runs to 15 residues. CDR1 is LGHNA and CDR2 is YSLEER in the germline V gene. V was pared by 4 bases and J by 5 bases, with 9 bases of the junction left unmatched. CDR3 coding DNA: TGCGCCAGCAGCCGAGTTCGGACAGGGGAGGACGAGCAGTACTTC. This gives the protein CASSRVRTGEDEQYF.

This clonotype was seen a handful of times. This chain links TRBV5-8 with TRBJ2-7; D is unclear. The V end lost 5 bases, the J end lost 0 bases, and 15 bases lay between the germline ends. Germline CDR1 SGHTS, CDR2 YDEGEE. There are 15 residues in the CDR3. The CDR3 loop reads CASSLEGAPSYEQYV. DNA of the CDR3: TGTGCCAGCAGTCTCGAAGGAGCCCCCTCCTACGAGCAGTACGTC.

The J gene is TRBJ2-1, the V gene TRBV20-1; 9 bases line up with TRBD1. V shed 7 bases, J shed 4 bases, and the junction held 14 bases outside the gene matches. The germline CDR1 and CDR2 sequences are DFQATT and SNEGSKA (reference sequence). The CDR3 sequence is 16 residues long. CDR3 bases: TGCAGTGTCAGACAGGGGGGCGGGGTCCTTTACAATGAGCAGTTCTTC. This translates into CSVRQGGGVLYNEQFF.

This chain connects TRBV3-1 to TRBJ2-1; 10 bases match TRBD2. V lost 5 bases and J lost 9; bases outside the gene matches: 13. The CDR3 is 16 amino acids. The germline V gene encodes CDR1 LGHDT and CDR2 YNNKEL (reference sequence). The CDR3 is CASSLPRASGGSEQFF. The CDR3 DNA is TGTGCCAGCAGCTTACCTCGGGCTAGCGGGGGTAGTGAGCAGTTCTTC.

The V call is TRBV14, the J call TRBJ2-3; TRBD1 agrees at 7 bases. The CDR3 covers 13 residues. The V gene's germline CDR1 is SGHDN and CDR2 FVKESK. With 4 bases clipped from V and 7 bases from J, the junction kept 5 bases outside the gene matches. The chain's CDR3 is CASSRGQPHTQYF. The CDR3 DNA reads as TGTGCCAGCAGCCGGGGACAGCCCCATACGCAGTATTTT.

The chain couples TRBV6-1 to TRBJ2-7, with D possibly matching TRBD2 (6 bases). The V end lost 8 bases, the J end lost 3 bases, and 17 bases lay between the germline ends. This CDR3 contains 14 residues. The germline V gene has CDR1 MNHNS and CDR2 SASEGT. The CDR3 reads CASSDYFDFYEQYF. For the CDR3, the DNA is TGTGCCAGCTCGGACTACTTCGATTTCTACGAGCAGTACTTC.

This CDR3 is CAWSPPGSYNEQFF. The CDR3 DNA sequence: TGTGCCTGGAGTCCCCCCGGATCCTACAATGAGCAGTTCTTC. The chain combines TRBV30 with TRBJ2-1, with D uncertain. Germline loops: CDR1 GTSNPN, CDR2 SVGIG (reference sequence). The CDR3 spans 14 residues. Trimming pared 2 bases from V and 1 base from J, leaving 9 bases between.

V is TRBV18 and J is TRBJ1-1; D may be TRBD1 (5 bases). Germline V gene data show CDR1 as KGHSH and CDR2 as LQKENI. The CDR3 is 13 amino acids. Trimming shortened V by 3 bases and J by 9 bases, and 14 bases separated the two germline ends. The chain's CDR3 is CASSPTGYSQAFF. The DNA of the CDR3 is TGTGCCAGCTCACCTACAGGCTACTCTCAAGCTTTCTTT.

As concerns this clonotype: A single base separates this from a much larger clone, so it may be a read error. V and J are TRBV21-1 and TRBJ2-5; the D call in the table, TRBD2, was not verified against the DNA. TRBV21-1 is marked as a pseudogene. The CDR3 length is 15 residues. The CDR3 bases are TGTGCCAGCAGACGACTAGCGGGGGCCCAAGAGACCCAGTACTTC. Translating gives CASRRLAGAQETQYF.

The chain links TRBV27 to TRBJ2-1; TRBD1 or TRBD2 may be the D gene (5 bases each). V shed 5 bases and J shed 8 bases, with 13 bases lying between them. CDR3 length: 13 residues. Germline values: CDR1 MNHEY, CDR2 SMNVEV (reference sequence). In nucleotides, the CDR3 is TGTGCCAGCAGTGCCCGACGGGGCGATGAGCAGTTCTTC. It encodes CASSARRGDEQFF.